The clone carrying this TCR beta chain was recorded at least ten times. The sample comes from a study of blood T cells in healthy people across ages. A second PCR, run for about 6 to 11 cycles, used a sample-barcoded 5' primer plus a J-beta primer mix. TCRdb independently ran MiXCR on the 5' RACE reads; one entry per CDR3 protein. The sample lists hundreds of thousands of distinct CDR3 sequences, roughly 64% occurring once. CDR3 length equals 15 residues. CDR1 is MNHEY and CDR2 is SVGAGI in the germline V gene. The V gene lost 0 bases and the J gene lost 5 bases, with 12 bases spanning the gap. The material sequenced was blood. This TCR came from a man aged 25 to 40 in good health. The V call is TRBV6-5, the J call TRBJ2-3, with a weak D call TRBD1 (6 bases). In nucleotides, the CDR3 is TGTGCCAGCAGTTACTCGGGGGCGGATGAAGATACGCAGTATTTT. Protein: CASSYSGADEDTQYF.